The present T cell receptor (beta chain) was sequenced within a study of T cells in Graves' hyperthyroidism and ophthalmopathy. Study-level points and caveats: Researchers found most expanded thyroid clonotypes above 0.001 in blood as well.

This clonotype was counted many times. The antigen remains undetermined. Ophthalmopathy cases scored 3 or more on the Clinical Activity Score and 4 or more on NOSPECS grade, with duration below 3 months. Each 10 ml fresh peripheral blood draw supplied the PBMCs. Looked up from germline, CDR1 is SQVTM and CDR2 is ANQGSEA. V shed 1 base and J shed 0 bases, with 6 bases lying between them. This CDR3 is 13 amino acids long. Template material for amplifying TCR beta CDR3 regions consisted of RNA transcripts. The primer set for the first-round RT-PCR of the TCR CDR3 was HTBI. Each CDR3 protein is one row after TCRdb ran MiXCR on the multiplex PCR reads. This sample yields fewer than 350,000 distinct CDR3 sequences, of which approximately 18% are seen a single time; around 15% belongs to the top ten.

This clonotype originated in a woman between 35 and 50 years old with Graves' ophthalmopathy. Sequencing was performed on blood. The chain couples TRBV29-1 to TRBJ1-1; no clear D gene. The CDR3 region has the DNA TGCAGCGTTGAAGTACAGCTGAACACTGAAGCTTTCTTT. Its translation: CSVEVQLNTEAFF. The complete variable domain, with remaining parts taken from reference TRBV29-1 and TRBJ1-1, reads SAVISQKPSRDICQRGTSLTIQCQVDSQVTMMFWYRQQPGQSLTLIATANQGSEATYESGFVIDKFPISRPNLTFSTLTVSNMSPEDSSIYLCSVEVQLNTEAFFGQGTRLTVV.